Listed here is a single TCR beta chain. The antigen is unknown. The limits of the CDR3 on the DNA are not certain, so only TCRdb's listed CDR3 is given. According to the study, genomic DNA was the template for TCR beta VDJ and CDR3 profiling. TCRdb used MiXCR to reprocess the reads, holding one entry per CDR3 protein. The table lists over 150,000 distinct CDR3 sequences, nearly 65% of them singletons, with approximately 42% in the top ten. These data come from a study of CD8+CD57+ T cells in acquired aplastic anemia. Across the whole study: The study obtained an average of around 3.4 ug of DNA from sorted CD4+ and CD8+ cells.

CDR1 is LNHDA and CDR2 is SQIVND in the germline V gene (reference sequence). Counting both end residues, the CDR3 totals 22 amino acids. Findings of the study overall: Patients versus controls showed no significant CD8+ Simpson's diversity difference. Fewer than 35 CD8+ CDR3 sequences occurred in both the patients and the controls.

Before being chosen for sequencing, patients had shown CD8+CD57+ cell expansion by flow cytometry. Severe acquired aplastic anemia affected all patients. This chain joins TRBV19 and TRBJ2-2; the DNA was not compared with TRBD1, the D call given in the table. The sequence was collected from a human donor with aplastic anemia. The sample taken for sequencing was sorted CD4+, CD8+, or CD8+CD57+ T cells (not recorded which) from PBMCs. The chain's CDR3 is CASSIRSSYEQYFGPGTRELFF.